Listed here are 17 T cell receptor beta chains from one sample, sequenced in a study of shared clonotypes between healthy human individuals. Clones were sequenced by immunoSEQ multiplex PCR, and TCRdb holds only the in-frame ones, with some missing. The repertoire holds approximately 640,000 clones, with roughly 91% as singletons. The sequenced material came from memory CD8+ T cells from PBMCs. Subset indicated: CD45RO+ cells pooled with CCR7-negative TemRA cells. The receptors here all came from a man aged 18 to 35 in good health. Some clones in this sample may be carry-over from other donors' samples.

The chain couples TRBV4-2 to TRBJ1-2; 8 bases are shared with TRBD1. With 4 bases clipped from V and 6 bases from J, the junction kept 4 bases outside the gene matches. The CDR3 contains 13 residues. Germline V gene sequence: CDR1 LGHNA, CDR2 YNFKEQ. CDR3 sequence reads: CASSPDRVDGYTF. In DNA form, the CDR3 reads TGTGCCAGCAGCCCGGACAGGGTTGATGGCTACACCTTC.

V usage is TRBV11-3 and J usage is TRBJ2-3, with TRBD1 identical over 9 bases. The CDR3 totals 17 residues. The germline V gene encodes CDR1 SGHNT and CDR2 YENEEA. The trim removed 4 bases at V and 3 bases at J, leaving 11 bases unmatched. The DNA for the CDR3 is TGTGCCAGCAGCTCTAGGACAGGGGAAGGATGGACAGATACGCAGTATTTT. Its translation is CASSSRTGEGWTDTQYF.

In the case of this clone: Other DNA variants within this sample encode the same CDR3. The V call is TRBV6-5, the J call TRBJ1-5; D not certain. V was pared by 4 bases and J by 0 bases, with 4 bases between. The CDR3 covers 13 residues. Germline V gene lookup returns CDR1 MNHEY and CDR2 SVGAGI. CDR3 DNA: TGTGCCAGCAGTTCCTATAGCAATCAGCCCCAGCATTTT. It codes for CASSSYSNQPQHF.

About this clone: Other DNA sequences in the sample encode the same CDR3. This chain links TRBV5-4 with TRBJ2-1; TRBD2 might be the D (6 bases). The germline CDR1 and CDR2 sequences are SGHNT and YYREEE (reference sequence). The length of the CDR3 is 13 residues. Trimming took off 0 bases at V and 7 bases at J, with 8 bases between the two ends. The CDR3 DNA is TGTGCCAGCAGCTTGGACCGGGGGAATGAGCAGTTCTTC. Its translation: CASSLDRGNEQFF. The whole variable domain, filled in from reference TRBV5-4 and TRBJ2-1, reads ETGVTQSPTHLIKTRGQQVTLRCSSQSGHNTVSWYQQALGQGPQFIFQYYREEENGRGNFPPRFSGLQFPNYSSELNVNALELDDSALYLCASSLDRGNEQFFGPGTRLTVL.

The chain uses TRBV7-9 and TRBJ2-7; 8 nucleotides agree with TRBD1. The germline gives CDR1 SEHNR, CDR2 FQNEAQ (reference sequence). Trimming cost V 3 bases and J 0 bases; bases outside gene matches: 4. The CDR3 extends over 15 amino acids. CDR3: CASSLDRAHSYEQYF. Here the CDR3 DNA reads TGTGCCAGCAGCTTGGACAGGGCGCACTCCTACGAGCAGTACTTC. Supplemented by reference TRBV7-9 and TRBJ2-7, the full variable domain reads DTGVSQNPRHKITKRGQNVTFRCDPISEHNRLYWYRQTLGQGPEFLTYFQNEAQLEKSRLLSDRFSAERPKGSFSTLEIQRTEQGDSAMYLCASSLDRAHSYEQYFGPGTRLTVT.

This rearrangement joins TRBV11-3 to TRBJ2-1, with 12 bases aligning to TRBD2. Germline V gives CDR1 SGHNT, CDR2 YENEEA. The CDR3 spans 18 residues. With V trimmed by 1 base and J by 7 bases, 11 bases remained unmatched. As DNA, the CDR3 is TGTGCCAGCAGCTTAGGACGCAGACTAGCGGGAGAGGGAAATGAGCAGTTCTTC. This encodes CASSLGRRLAGEGNEQFF. Based on the CDR3 plus reference TRBV11-3 and TRBJ2-1, the full variable domain is EAGVVQSPRYKIIEKKQPVAFWCNPISGHNTLYWYLQNLGQGPELLIRYENEEAVDDSQLPKDRFSAERLKGVDSTLKIQPAELGDSAVYLCASSLGRRLAGEGNEQFFGPGTRLTVL.

The chain employs TRBV7-2 and TRBJ2-7; D perhaps matches TRBD2 (5 bases). The germline V and J ends were trimmed by 5 bases and 1 base, with 9 bases remaining between them. This CDR3 contains 13 residues. CDR1 and CDR2 from the germline V gene are SGHTA and FQGNSA. The CDR3 loop reads CASSASRSYEQYF. CDR3 DNA: TGTGCCAGCAGCGCTAGCCGTTCCTACGAGCAGTACTTC.

This chain joins TRBV4-2 and TRBJ2-7, with TRBD1 matching 7 bases. J was trimmed by 0 bases and V by 4 bases; bases with no gene match: 3. Germline V gene lookup returns CDR1 LGHNA and CDR2 YNFKEQ. The CDR3 contains 14 residues. CDR3 residues: CASSPTGYSYEQYF. Here the CDR3 DNA reads TGTGCCAGCAGCCCGACAGGGTACTCCTACGAGCAGTACTTC.

V is TRBV28 and J is TRBJ2-5, with no clear D. CDR3 length: 13 residues. V gave up 6 bases and J gave up 7 bases, with 15 bases separating them. Germline CDR1 MDHEN, CDR2 SYDVKM. The CDR3 region has the DNA TGTGCCAGCAGCCTTGGGCTAGTTGGGACCCAGTACTTC. This gives the protein CASSLGLVGTQYF.

The chain couples TRBV5-8 to TRBJ2-2; 7 bases align to TRBD2. This CDR3 region has 15 residues. Losses at the gene ends were 4 bases for V and 5 bases for J; bases not matched to a gene: 8. Germline V gene data show CDR1 as SGHTS and CDR2 as YDEGEE. CDR3: CASSPSGIGTGELFF. DNA for the CDR3: TGTGCCAGCAGCCCAAGCGGGATCGGGACCGGGGAGCTGTTTTTT. Full variable domain (missing parts from reference TRBV5-8 and TRBJ2-2): EAGVTQSPTHLIKTRGQQATLRCSPISGHTSVYWYQQALGLGLQFLLWYDEGEERNRGNFPPRFSGRQFPNYSSELNVNALELEDSALYLCASSPSGIGTGELFFGEGSRLTVL.

CDR3 sequence (DNA): TGTGCCAGCAGCCTCTTAGTTGGACAGGGATACGGCTACACCTTC. This encodes CASSLLVGQGYGYTF. The chain links TRBV28 to TRBJ1-2, with 8 bases aligning to TRBD1. Germline V lookup: CDR1 MDHEN, CDR2 SYDVKM. Germline trimming cut 6 bases from V and 8 bases from J; bases unmatched to any gene: 14. The CDR3 consists of 15 residues.

This chain links TRBV27 with TRBJ2-5; 13 bases are shared with TRBD2. CDR3 length equals 17 residues. Looked up from germline, CDR1 is MNHEY and CDR2 is SMNVEV (reference sequence). With V trimmed by 5 bases and J by 3 bases, 9 bases remained unmatched. CDR3 amino acids: CASSPIGLAGAEETQYF. CDR3 nucleotides: TGTGCCAGCAGTCCCATCGGACTAGCGGGAGCAGAAGAGACCCAGTACTTC.

CDR3 protein: CASSDWDRAEETQYF. CDR3 DNA: TGCGCCAGCAGCGATTGGGACAGGGCGGAGGAGACCCAGTACTTC. The chain couples TRBV5-1 to TRBJ2-5, with 9 bases matching TRBD1. CDR1 SGHRS and CDR2 YFSETQ come from the germline V gene. V lost 4 bases and J lost 5; bases outside the gene matches: 9. This CDR3 comprises 15 residues.

The CDR3 DNA follows: TGTGCCAGCAGCCGCCTTACTTTGCTTAGGGACAATGAGCAGTTCTTC. Translation: CASSRLTLLRDNEQFF. This rearrangement joins TRBV11-2 to TRBJ2-1, with unresolved D. There are 16 residues in the CDR3. CDR1 and CDR2 from the germline V gene are SGHAT and FQNNGV. Trimming cost V 5 bases and J 5 bases, with 19 bases left between them.

Details on this clone: Other DNA sequences in the sample encode the same CDR3. The chain recombines TRBV28 with TRBJ2-7; D remains unclear. The CDR3 runs to 11 residues. Trimming removed 3 bases at V and 3 bases at J, with 3 bases between. Looked up from germline, CDR1 is MDHEN and CDR2 is SYDVKM. CDR3 amino acids: CASSLLYEQYF. CDR3 in DNA: TGTGCCAGCAGTTTGCTCTACGAGCAGTACTTC.

The rearrangement uses TRBV5-6 and TRBJ2-7; perhaps D is TRBD1 or TRBD2 (6 bases each). Looked up from germline, CDR1 is SGHDT and CDR2 is YYEEEE. Trimming stripped 2 bases from V and 7 bases from J, with 19 bases between. CDR3 size: 15 residues. CDR3 protein: CASSFSGGGRREQYF. CDR3 coding DNA: TGTGCCAGCAGCTTCTCTGGAGGGGGAAGAAGGGAGCAGTACTTC.

This sequence joins TRBV29-1 and TRBJ1-1; D remains unclear. Per germline, CDR1 SQVTM and CDR2 ANQGSEA. This CDR3 contains 12 residues. Deletions cut 2 bases from V and 3 bases from J, with 7 bases between. The CDR3 DNA follows: TGCAGCGTTGAAATATTTGACACTGAAGCTTTCTTT. This sequence encodes CSVEIFDTEAFF.